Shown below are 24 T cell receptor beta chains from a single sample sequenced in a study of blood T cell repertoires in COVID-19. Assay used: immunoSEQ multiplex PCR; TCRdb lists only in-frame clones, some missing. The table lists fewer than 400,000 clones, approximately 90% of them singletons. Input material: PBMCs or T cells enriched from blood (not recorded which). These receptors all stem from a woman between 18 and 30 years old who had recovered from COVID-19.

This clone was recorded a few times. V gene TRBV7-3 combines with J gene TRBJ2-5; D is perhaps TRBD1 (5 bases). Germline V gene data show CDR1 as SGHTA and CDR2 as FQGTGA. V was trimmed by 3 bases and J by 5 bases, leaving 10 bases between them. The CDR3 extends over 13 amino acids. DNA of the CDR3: TGTGCCAGCAGCTTGTCAGGGTTGGAGACCCAGTACTTC. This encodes CASSLSGLETQYF. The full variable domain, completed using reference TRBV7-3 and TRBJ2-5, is GAGVSQTPSNKVTEKGKYVELRCDPISGHTALYWYRQSLGQGPEFLIYFQGTGAADDSGLPNDRFFAVRPEGSVSTLKIQRTERGDSAVYLCASSLSGLETQYFGPGTRLLVL.

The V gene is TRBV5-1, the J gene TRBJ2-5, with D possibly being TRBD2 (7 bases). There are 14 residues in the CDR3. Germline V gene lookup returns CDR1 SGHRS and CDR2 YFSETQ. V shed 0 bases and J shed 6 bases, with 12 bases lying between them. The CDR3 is CASSLGPGGQTQYF. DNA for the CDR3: TGCGCCAGCAGCTTGGGGCCCGGGGGGCAGACCCAGTACTTC.

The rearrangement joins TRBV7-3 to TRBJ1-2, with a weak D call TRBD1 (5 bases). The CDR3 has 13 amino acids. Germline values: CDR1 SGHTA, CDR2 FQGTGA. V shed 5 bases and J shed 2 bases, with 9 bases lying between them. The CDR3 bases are TGTGCCAGCAGCCCAGGACAAAACTATGGCTACACCTTC. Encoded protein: CASSPGQNYGYTF.

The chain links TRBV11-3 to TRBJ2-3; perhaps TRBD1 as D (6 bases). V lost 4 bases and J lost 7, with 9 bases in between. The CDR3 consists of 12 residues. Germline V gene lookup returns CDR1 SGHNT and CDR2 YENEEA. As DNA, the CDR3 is TGTGCCAGCAGCTCTCAGGGGTATACGCAGTATTTT. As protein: CASSSQGYTQYF. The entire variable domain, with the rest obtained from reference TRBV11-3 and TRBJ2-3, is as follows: EAGVVQSPRYKIIEKKQPVAFWCNPISGHNTLYWYLQNLGQGPELLIRYENEEAVDDSQLPKDRFSAERLKGVDSTLKIQPAELGDSAVYLCASSSQGYTQYFGPGTRLTVL.

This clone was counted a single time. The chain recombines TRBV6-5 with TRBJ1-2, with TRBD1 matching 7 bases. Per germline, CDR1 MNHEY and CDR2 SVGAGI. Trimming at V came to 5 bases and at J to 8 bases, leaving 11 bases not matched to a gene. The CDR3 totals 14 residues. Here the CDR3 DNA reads TGTGCCAGCAGTCCGATCAGGGGGATAGAGGGCTACACCTTC. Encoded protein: CASSPIRGIEGYTF.

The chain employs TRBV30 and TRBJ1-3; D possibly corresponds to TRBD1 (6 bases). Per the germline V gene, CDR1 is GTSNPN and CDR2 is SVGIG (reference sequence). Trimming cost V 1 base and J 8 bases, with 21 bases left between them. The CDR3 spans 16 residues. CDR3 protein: CAWSELDSTWPDTIYF. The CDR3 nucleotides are TGTGCCTGGAGTGAACTGGACAGCACGTGGCCGGACACCATATATTTT.

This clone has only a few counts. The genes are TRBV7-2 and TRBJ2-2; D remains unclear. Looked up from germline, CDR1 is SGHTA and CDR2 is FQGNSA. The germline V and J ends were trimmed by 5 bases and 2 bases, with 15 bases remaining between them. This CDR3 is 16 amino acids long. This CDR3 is CASSLYVVSNTGELFF. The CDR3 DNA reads TGTGCCAGCAGCCTCTACGTGGTATCAAACACCGGGGAGCTGTTTTTT.

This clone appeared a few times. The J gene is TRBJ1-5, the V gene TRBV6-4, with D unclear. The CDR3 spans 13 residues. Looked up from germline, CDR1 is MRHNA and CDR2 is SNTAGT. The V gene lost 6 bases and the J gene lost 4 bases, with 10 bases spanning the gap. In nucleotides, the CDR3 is TGTGCCAGCAGCCGGGAGGCAAATCAGCCCCAGCATTTT. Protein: CASSREANQPQHF.

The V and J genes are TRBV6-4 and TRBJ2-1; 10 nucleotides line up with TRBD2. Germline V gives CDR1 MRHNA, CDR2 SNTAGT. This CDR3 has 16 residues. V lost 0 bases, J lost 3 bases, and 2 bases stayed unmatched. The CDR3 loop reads CASSDSAGGGYNEQFF. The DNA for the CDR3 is TGTGCCAGCAGTGACTCAGCGGGAGGGGGCTACAATGAGCAGTTCTTC.

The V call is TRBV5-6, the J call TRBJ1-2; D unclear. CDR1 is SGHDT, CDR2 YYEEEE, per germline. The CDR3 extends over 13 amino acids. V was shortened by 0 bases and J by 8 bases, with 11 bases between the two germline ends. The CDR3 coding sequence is TGTGCCAGCAGCTTGGACCGAACAGTGGGCTACACCTTC. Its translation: CASSLDRTVGYTF.

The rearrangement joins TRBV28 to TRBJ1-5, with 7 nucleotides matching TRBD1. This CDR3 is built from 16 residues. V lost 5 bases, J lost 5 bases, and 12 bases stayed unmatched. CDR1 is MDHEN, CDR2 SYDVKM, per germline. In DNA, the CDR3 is TGTGCCAGCAGTGTAACGTGGACAGGTGCGGATCAGCCCCAGCATTTT. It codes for CASSVTWTGADQPQHF. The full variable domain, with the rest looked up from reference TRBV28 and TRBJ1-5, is DVKVTQSSRYLVKRTGEKVFLECVQDMDHENMFWYRQDPGLGLRLIYFSYDVKMKEKGDIPEGYSVSREKKERFSLILESASTNQTSMYLCASSVTWTGADQPQHFGDGTRLSIL.

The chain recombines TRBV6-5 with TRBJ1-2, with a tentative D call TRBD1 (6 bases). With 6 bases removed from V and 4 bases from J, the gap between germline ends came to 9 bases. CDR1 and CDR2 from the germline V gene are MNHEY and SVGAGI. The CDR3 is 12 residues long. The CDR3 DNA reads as TGTGCCAGCAGCCCGGACAGCTATGGCTACACCTTC. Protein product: CASSPDSYGYTF.

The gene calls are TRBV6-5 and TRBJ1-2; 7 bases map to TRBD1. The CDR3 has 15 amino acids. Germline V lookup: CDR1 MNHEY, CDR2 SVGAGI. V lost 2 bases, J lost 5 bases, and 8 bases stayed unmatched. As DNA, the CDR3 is TGTGCCAGCAGTTACGCCTCGACAGGGTGGTATGGCTACACCTTC. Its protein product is CASSYASTGWYGYTF.

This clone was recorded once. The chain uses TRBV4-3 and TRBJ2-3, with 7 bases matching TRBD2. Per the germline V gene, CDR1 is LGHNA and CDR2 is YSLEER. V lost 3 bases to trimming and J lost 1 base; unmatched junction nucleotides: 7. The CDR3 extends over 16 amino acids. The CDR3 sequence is CASSQGWAGGTDTQYF. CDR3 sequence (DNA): TGCGCCAGCAGCCAGGGGTGGGCGGGGGGCACAGATACGCAGTATTTT.

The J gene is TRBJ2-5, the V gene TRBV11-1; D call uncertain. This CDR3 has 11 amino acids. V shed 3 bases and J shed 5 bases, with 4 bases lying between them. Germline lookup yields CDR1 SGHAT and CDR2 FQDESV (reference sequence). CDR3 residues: CASSFRETQYF. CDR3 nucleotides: TGTGCCAGCAGCTTTCGGGAGACCCAGTACTTC.

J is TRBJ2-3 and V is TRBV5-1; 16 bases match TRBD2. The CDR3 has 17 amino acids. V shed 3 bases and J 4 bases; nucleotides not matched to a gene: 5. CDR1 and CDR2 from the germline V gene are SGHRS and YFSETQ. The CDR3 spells CASSWGLAGGNPDTQYF. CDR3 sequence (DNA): TGCGCCAGCAGCTGGGGACTAGCGGGGGGGAATCCAGATACGCAGTATTTT.

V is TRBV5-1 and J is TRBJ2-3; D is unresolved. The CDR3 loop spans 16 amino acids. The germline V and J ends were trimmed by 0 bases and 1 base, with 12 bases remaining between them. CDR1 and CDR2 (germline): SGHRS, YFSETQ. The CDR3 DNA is TGCGCCAGCAGCTTGGGCCTCAGAGGAGGCACAGATACGCAGTATTTT. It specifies CASSLGLRGGTDTQYF.

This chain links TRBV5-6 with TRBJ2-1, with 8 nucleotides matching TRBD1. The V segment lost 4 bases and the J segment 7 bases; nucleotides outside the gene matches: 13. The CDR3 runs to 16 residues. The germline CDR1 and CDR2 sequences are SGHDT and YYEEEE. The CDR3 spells CASSGLGQGIWNEQFF. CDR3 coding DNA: TGTGCCAGCAGCGGGCTTGGACAGGGTATTTGGAATGAGCAGTTCTTC.

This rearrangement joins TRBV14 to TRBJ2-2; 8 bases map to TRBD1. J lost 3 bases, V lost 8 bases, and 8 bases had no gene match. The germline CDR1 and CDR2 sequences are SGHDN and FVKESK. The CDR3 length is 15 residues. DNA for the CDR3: TGTGCCAGCCAAAAGTCGACAGGGGACACCGGGGAGCTGTTTTTT. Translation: CASQKSTGDTGELFF.

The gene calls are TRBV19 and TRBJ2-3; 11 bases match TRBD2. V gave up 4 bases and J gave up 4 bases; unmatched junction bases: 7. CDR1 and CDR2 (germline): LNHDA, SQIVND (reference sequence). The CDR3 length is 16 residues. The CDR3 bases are TGTGCCAGTAGTAGTTTAGCGGGGGGGTTGGCAGATACGCAGTATTTT. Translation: CASSSLAGGLADTQYF.

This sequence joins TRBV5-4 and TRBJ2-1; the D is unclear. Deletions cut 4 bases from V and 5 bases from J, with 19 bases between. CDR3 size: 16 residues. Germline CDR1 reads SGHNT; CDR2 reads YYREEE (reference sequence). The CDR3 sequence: CASSDPARRSDNEQFF. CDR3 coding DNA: TGTGCCAGCAGCGACCCAGCGAGGCGGTCGGACAATGAGCAGTTCTTC.

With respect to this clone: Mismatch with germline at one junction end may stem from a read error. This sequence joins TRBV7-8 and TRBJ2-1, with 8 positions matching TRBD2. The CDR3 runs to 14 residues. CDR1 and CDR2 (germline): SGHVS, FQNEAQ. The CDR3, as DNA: TGTGCCAGCAGCTTAGGGGAAGGGGGACTAGGAAGTCTCTTC. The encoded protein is CASSLGEGGLGSLF.

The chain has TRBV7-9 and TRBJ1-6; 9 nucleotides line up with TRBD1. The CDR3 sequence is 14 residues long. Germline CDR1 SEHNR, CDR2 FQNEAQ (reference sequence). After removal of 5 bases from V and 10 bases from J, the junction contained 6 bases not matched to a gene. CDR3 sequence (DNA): TGTGCCAGCAGCGCGACAGGGGGGGACTCACCCCTCCACTTT. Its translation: CASSATGGDSPLHF.

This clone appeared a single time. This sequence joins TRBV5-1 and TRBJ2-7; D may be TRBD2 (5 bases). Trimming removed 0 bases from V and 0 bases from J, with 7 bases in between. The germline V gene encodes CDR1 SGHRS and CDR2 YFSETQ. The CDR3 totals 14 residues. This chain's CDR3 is CASSLVGSSYEQYF. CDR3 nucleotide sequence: TGCGCCAGCAGCTTGGTTGGGAGCTCCTACGAGCAGTACTTC.